The 18 T cell receptor beta chains in this list originate from one sample, sequenced in a study of lymphopenia after photon versus proton radiotherapy. The data were produced by immunoSEQ multiplex PCR, yet TCRdb's version contains in-frame clones alone and is incomplete. The sample records around 55,000 clones, roughly 80% being singletons. Here the sequenced sample was peripheral blood, taken from a patient treated with proton-based radiotherapy. These receptor sequences come from a man aged 55-75 years with pancreatic cancer.

This clone was recorded only once. The chain combines TRBV5-1 with TRBJ2-1, with unresolved D. The V gene's germline CDR1 is SGHRS and CDR2 YFSETQ. With 0 bases removed from V and 2 bases from J, the gap between germline ends came to 3 bases. The CDR3 is made up of 13 amino acids. The CDR3: CASSLDTYNEQFF. In DNA, the CDR3 is TGCGCCAGCAGCTTGGACACCTACAATGAGCAGTTCTTC.

The J gene is TRBJ2-3, the V gene TRBV4-3; D gene ambiguous. The germline V gene has CDR1 LGHNA and CDR2 YSLEER. Between the trimmed V and J ends, which lost 0 bases and 7 bases, there was a span of 8 bases. The CDR3 contains 13 residues. The CDR3 reads CASSQELVNTQYF. Here the CDR3 DNA reads TGCGCCAGCAGCCAAGAATTGGTAAATACGCAGTATTTT.

The chain has TRBV30 and TRBJ1-5; D remains unclear. There are 14 residues in the CDR3. With 0 bases removed from V and 3 bases from J, the gap between germline ends came to 9 bases. Germline lookup yields CDR1 GTSNPN and CDR2 SVGIG (reference sequence). The CDR3 DNA is TGTGCCTGGAGTGTACCAATTTACAATCAGCCCCAGCATTTT. It encodes CAWSVPIYNQPQHF.

This clone was picked up a small number of times. The V call is TRBV4-1, the J call TRBJ2-7, with D uncertain. The V and J ends lost 0 bases and 5 bases respectively, with 14 bases between them. Looked up from germline, CDR1 is MGHRA and CDR2 is YSYEKL. There are 15 residues in the CDR3. This chain's CDR3 is CASSQEARATNEQYF. The CDR3 bases are TGCGCCAGCAGCCAAGAGGCAAGGGCCACTAACGAGCAGTACTTC.

CDR3 DNA sequence: TGTGCCAGTAGTATCGTCGGGGTCGAAGCTTTCTTT. Translating gives CASSIVGVEAFF. The chain recombines TRBV19 with TRBJ1-1; the D is unclear. CDR1 and CDR2 (germline): LNHDA, SQIVND (reference sequence). This CDR3 region has 12 residues. Trimming stripped 3 bases from V and 8 bases from J, with 10 bases between.

The rearrangement links TRBV10-3 to TRBJ2-7, with D possibly matching TRBD1 (7 bases). There are 15 residues in the CDR3. With 4 bases removed from V and 0 bases from J, the gap between germline ends came to 13 bases. CDR1 is ENHRY, CDR2 SYGVKD, per germline. The CDR3 bases are TGTGCCATCAGTGGGGGACAGACTAGCTCCTACGAGCAGTACTTC. This codes for CAISGGQTSSYEQYF.

This clone was counted between two and nine times. V gene TRBV15 combines with J gene TRBJ1-2; D possibly corresponds to TRBD1 (5 bases). V lost 4 bases and J 7 bases, leaving 16 bases between the germline ends. The CDR3 loop spans 14 amino acids. Germline V lookup: CDR1 LNHNV, CDR2 YYDKDF (reference sequence). The CDR3 is CATSITRGESGYTF. The CDR3, as DNA: TGTGCCACCAGCATTACGAGGGGAGAAAGTGGCTACACCTTC. Full variable domain (missing parts from reference TRBV15 and TRBJ1-2): DAMVIQNPRYQVTQFGKPVTLSCSQTLNHNVMYWYQQKSSQAPKLLFHYYDKDFNNEADTPDNFQSRRPNTSFCFLDIRSPGLGDTAMYLCATSITRGESGYTFGSGTRLTVV.

This clone was recorded only once. The chain couples TRBV28 to TRBJ2-1; 10 bases agree with TRBD2. The CDR3 is 19 amino acids. The germline CDR1 and CDR2 sequences are MDHEN and SYDVKM. V lost 1 base and J lost 6; bases outside the gene matches: 15. The CDR3 nucleotides read TGTGCCAGCAGTTTATTCCTAACTTTACTAGCGGGACGGACCAATGAGCAGTTCTTC. Its translation: CASSLFLTLLAGRTNEQFF.

The table lists this clone with a few counts. The chain carries TRBV7-8 and TRBJ2-3; no clear D. CDR3 length equals 14 residues. The V end lost 1 base, the J end lost 0 bases, and 5 bases lay between the germline ends. From germline, CDR1 is SGHVS and CDR2 FQNEAQ. The CDR3, as DNA: TGTGCCAGCAGCTTAGACGACAGCACAGATACGCAGTATTTT. Translation gives CASSLDDSTDTQYF. Filled out from reference TRBV7-8 and TRBJ2-3, the complete variable domain reads GAGVSQSPRYKVAKRGQDVALRCDPISGHVSLFWYQQALGQGPEFLTYFQNEAQLDKSGLPSDRFFAERPEGSVSTLKIQRTQQEDSAVYLCASSLDDSTDTQYFGPGTRLTVL.

This clone has only a few counts. The rearrangement joins TRBV16 to TRBJ1-1; D gene uncertain. CDR1 is KGHSY, CDR2 FQNENV, per germline. The ends were cut back, 5 bases at V and 1 base at J, with 2 bases in the middle. The CDR3 is made up of 11 amino acids. The CDR3 region has the DNA TGTGCCAGCAGCAGGAACACTGAAGCTTTCTTT. It is translated as CASSRNTEAFF.

CDR3 loop: CASTSRGQETQYF. The DNA of the CDR3 is TGTGCCAGTACGTCCAGGGGCCAAGAGACCCAGTACTTC. The gene calls are TRBV19 and TRBJ2-5, with D possibly being TRBD1 (6 bases). This CDR3 comprises 13 residues. CDR1 is LNHDA, CDR2 SQIVND, per germline (reference sequence). Trimming pared 7 bases from V and 1 base from J, leaving 10 bases between.

Here the CDR3 reads CASSLGDRGSYEKLFF. The CDR3 DNA is TGTGCCAGCAGCTTAGGGGACCGAGGATCTTATGAAAAACTGTTTTTT. The chain carries TRBV7-9 and TRBJ1-4; a possible D gene is TRBD1 (5 bases). The ends were cut back, 1 base at V and 6 bases at J, with 15 bases in the middle. This CDR3 contains 16 residues. The germline V gene encodes CDR1 SEHNR and CDR2 FQNEAQ (reference sequence).

This chain joins TRBV30 and TRBJ1-1; 7 bases are a match to TRBD1. Unmatched junction bases numbered 8, after V lost 7 bases and J lost 3 bases. This CDR3 is built from 13 residues. Germline loops: CDR1 GTSNPN, CDR2 SVGIG (reference sequence). The CDR3 spells CALRQGRDTEAFF. The DNA of the CDR3 is TGTGCCTTGAGACAGGGTAGGGACACTGAAGCTTTCTTT.

V gene TRBV5-6 combines with J gene TRBJ2-1, with 11 bases that match TRBD2. J was trimmed by 5 bases and V by 2 bases; bases with no gene match: 6. There are 16 residues in the CDR3. Germline-derived CDR1 and CDR2 are SGHDT and YYEEEE. The CDR3 DNA follows: TGTGCCAGCAGCTTTCTTACTAGCGGGAGACACAATGAGCAGTTCTTC. Its translation is CASSFLTSGRHNEQFF.

The chain links TRBV7-2 to TRBJ1-2, with a tentative D call TRBD1 (6 bases). V lost 5 bases and J lost 8, with 15 bases in between. This CDR3 is built from 13 residues. Germline values: CDR1 SGHTA, CDR2 FQGNSA. CDR3 sequence: CASSKHREGGYTF. The CDR3 bases are TGTGCCAGCAGCAAACACAGGGAAGGCGGCTACACCTTC.

The chain carries TRBV2 and TRBJ1-2, with D unclear. Germline V CDR1 and CDR2: SNHLY, FYNNEI. The CDR3 loop spans 12 amino acids. V gave up 8 bases and J gave up 8 bases, with 15 bases separating them. This chain's CDR3 is CASFRTPKGYTF. CDR3 bases: TGTGCCAGCTTCCGGACCCCCAAAGGCTACACCTTC.

This clone appeared a single time. The rearrangement links TRBV5-4 to TRBJ2-7, with 8 bases lining up with TRBD1. Germline V gives CDR1 SGHNT, CDR2 YYREEE (reference sequence). V lost 0 bases, J lost 3 bases, and 5 bases stayed unmatched. The CDR3 extends over 15 amino acids. This CDR3 reads CASSLGLGQDYEQYF. Written as DNA, the CDR3 is TGTGCCAGCAGCTTGGGGCTGGGACAGGACTACGAGCAGTACTTC.

V and J are TRBV11-1 and TRBJ2-7; D possibly uses TRBD1 or TRBD2 (7 bases each). V was shortened by 8 bases and J by 4 bases, with 15 bases between the two germline ends. The CDR3 covers 13 residues. Germline V CDR1 and CDR2: SGHAT, FQDESV (reference sequence). The DNA of the CDR3 is TGTGCCAGCGGACAGGCCGGGGGGTACGAGCAGTACTTC. Its translation: CASGQAGGYEQYF.